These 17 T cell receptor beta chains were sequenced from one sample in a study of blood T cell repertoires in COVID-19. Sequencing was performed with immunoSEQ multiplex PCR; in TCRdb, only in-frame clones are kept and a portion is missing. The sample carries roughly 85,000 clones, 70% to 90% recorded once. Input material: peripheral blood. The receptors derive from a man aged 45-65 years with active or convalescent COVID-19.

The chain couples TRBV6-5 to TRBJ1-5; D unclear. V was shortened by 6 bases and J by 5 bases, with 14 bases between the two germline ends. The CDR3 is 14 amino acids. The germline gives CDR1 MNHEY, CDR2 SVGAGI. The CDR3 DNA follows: TGTGCCAGCAGCCCCGATCCGGCGGATCAGCCCCAGCATTTT. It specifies CASSPDPADQPQHF.

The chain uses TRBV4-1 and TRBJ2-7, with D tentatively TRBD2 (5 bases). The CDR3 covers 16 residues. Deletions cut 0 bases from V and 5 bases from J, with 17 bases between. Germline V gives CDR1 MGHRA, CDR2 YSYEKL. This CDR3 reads CASSQDLPREANEQYF. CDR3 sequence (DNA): TGCGCCAGCAGCCAAGATCTTCCGAGGGAAGCCAACGAGCAGTACTTC.

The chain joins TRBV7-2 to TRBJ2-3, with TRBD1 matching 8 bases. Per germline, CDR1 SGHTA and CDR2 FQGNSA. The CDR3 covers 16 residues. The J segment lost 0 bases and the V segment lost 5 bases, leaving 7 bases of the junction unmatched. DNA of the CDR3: TGTGCCAGCAGCCTACAGGGGGATCCTAGCACAGATACGCAGTATTTT. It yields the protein CASSLQGDPSTDTQYF.

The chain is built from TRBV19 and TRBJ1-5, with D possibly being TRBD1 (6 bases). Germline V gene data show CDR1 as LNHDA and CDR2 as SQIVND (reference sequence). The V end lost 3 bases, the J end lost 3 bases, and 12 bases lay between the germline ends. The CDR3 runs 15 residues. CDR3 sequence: CASSIEHRVNQPQHF. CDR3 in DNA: TGTGCCAGTAGTATTGAACACAGGGTCAATCAGCCCCAGCATTTT.

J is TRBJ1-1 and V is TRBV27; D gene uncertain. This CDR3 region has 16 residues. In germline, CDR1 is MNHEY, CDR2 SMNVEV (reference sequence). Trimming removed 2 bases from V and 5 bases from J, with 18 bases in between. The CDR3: CASSLPRRMPGTEAFF. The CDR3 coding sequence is TGTGCCAGCAGTTTACCCCGACGAATGCCGGGTACTGAAGCTTTCTTT.

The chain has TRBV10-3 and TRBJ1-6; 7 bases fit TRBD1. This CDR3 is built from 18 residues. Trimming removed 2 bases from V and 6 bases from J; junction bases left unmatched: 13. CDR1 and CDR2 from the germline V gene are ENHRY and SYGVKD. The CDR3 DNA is TGTGCCATCAGTGAGCCGATAAAAATGACAGGGTCTAATTCACCCCTCCACTTT. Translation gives CAISEPIKMTGSNSPLHF.

CDR3 DNA sequence: TGTGCCAGCAGTCCGGGACTAGCGGGGGGTAGCACAGATACGCAGTATTTT. Its translation is CASSPGLAGGSTDTQYF. V is TRBV6-6 and J is TRBJ2-3, with TRBD2 matching over 15 bases. From germline, CDR1 is MNHNY and CDR2 SVGAGI (reference sequence). This CDR3 region has 17 residues. V lost 5 bases and J lost 0; bases outside the gene matches: 3.

The CDR3 sequence is CASSWGRASYEQYF. The CDR3 nucleotides read TGTGCCAGCAGCTGGGGCCGGGCTTCCTACGAGCAGTACTTC. V and J are TRBV11-2 and TRBJ2-7; perhaps TRBD1 as D (5 bases). The germline V gene has CDR1 SGHAT and CDR2 FQNNGV. V was pared by 4 bases and J by 1 base, with 11 bases between. The CDR3 is 14 amino acids.

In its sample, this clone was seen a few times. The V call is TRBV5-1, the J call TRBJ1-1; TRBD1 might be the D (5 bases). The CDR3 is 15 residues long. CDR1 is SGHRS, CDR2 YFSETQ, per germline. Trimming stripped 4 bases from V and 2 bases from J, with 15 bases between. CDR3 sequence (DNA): TGCGCCAGCAGCCCTCGGGGACTTGGAAACACTGAAGCTTTCTTT. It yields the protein CASSPRGLGNTEAFF.

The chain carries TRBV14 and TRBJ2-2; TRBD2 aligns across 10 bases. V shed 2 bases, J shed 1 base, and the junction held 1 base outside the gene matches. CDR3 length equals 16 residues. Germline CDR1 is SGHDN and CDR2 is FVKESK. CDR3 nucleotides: TGTGCCAGCAGCCAAAGGACTAGCGGGAACACCGGGGAGCTGTTTTTT. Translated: CASSQRTSGNTGELFF.

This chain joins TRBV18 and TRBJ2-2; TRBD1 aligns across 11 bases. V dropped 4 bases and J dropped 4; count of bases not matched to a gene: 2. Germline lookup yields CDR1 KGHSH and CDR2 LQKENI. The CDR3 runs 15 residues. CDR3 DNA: TGTGCCAGCTCACGAGGGACAGGGGGCACCGGGGAGCTGTTTTTT. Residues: CASSRGTGGTGELFF.

CDR3 region: CASSTGTGEEKLFF. The CDR3 DNA sequence: TGTGCCAGCAGCACCGGGACAGGGGAAGAAAAACTGTTTTTT. The genes are TRBV9 and TRBJ1-4; 10 bases are shared with TRBD1. The germline CDR1 and CDR2 sequences are SGDLS and YYNGEE. With V trimmed by 4 bases and J by 8 bases, 5 bases remained unmatched. The length of the CDR3 is 14 residues. Full variable domain (remainder filled in from reference TRBV9 and TRBJ1-4): DSGVTQTPKHLITATGQRVTLRCSPRSGDLSVYWYQQSLDQGLQFLIQYYNGEERAKGNILERFSAQQFPDLHSELNLSSLELGDSALYFCASSTGTGEEKLFFGSGTQLSVL.

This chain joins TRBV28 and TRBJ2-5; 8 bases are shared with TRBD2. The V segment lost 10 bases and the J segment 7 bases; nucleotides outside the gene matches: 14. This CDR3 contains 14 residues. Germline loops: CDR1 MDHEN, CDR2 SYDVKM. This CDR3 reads CATSGTRERGTQYF. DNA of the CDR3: TGTGCCACCTCCGGGACTAGAGAAAGGGGGACCCAGTACTTC.

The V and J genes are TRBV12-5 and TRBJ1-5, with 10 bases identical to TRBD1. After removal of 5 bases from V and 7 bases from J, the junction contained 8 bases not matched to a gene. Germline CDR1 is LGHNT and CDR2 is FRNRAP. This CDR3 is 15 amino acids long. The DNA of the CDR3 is TGTGCTAGTGGTGGGGACAGGGGAGTTGGCCAGCCCCAGCATTTT. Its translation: CASGGDRGVGQPQHF.

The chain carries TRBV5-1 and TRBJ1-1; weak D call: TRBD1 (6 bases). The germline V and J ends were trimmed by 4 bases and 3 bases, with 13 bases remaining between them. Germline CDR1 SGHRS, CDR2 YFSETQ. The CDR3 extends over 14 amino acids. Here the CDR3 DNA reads TGCGCCAGCAGCCCCGGAGGGGGGGACACTGAAGCTTTCTTT. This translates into CASSPGGGDTEAFF.

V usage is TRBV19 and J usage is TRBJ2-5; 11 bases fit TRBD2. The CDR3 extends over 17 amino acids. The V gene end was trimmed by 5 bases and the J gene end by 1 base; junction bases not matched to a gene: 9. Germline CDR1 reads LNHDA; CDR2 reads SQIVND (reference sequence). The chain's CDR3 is CASSPLAGGLGQETQYF. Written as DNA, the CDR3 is TGTGCCAGTAGTCCCCTAGCGGGAGGTTTAGGCCAAGAGACCCAGTACTTC.

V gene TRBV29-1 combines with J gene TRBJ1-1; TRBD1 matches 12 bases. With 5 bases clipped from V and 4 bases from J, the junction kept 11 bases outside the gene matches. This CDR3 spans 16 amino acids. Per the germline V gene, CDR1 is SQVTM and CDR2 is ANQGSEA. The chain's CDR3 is CSVWGGQGAPTTEAFF. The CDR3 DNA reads TGCAGCGTTTGGGGGGGACAGGGGGCGCCGACCACTGAAGCTTTCTTT.